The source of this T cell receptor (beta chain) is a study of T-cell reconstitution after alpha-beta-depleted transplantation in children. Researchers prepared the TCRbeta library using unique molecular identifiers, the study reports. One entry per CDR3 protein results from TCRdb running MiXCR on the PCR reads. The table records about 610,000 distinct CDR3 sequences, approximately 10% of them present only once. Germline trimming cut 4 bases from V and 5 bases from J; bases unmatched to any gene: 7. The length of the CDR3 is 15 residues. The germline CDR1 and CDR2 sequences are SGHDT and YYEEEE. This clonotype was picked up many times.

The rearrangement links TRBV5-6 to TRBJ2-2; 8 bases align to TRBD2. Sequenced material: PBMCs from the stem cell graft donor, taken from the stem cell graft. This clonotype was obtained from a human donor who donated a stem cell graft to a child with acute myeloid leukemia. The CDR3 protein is CASSGGTRWTGELFF. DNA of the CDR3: TGTGCCAGCAGCGGAGGGACTAGATGGACCGGGGAGCTGTTTTTT.